Listed below are T cell receptor beta chains from one sample, sequenced in a study of blood T cells in healthy people across ages. TCRdb itself ran the 5' RACE reads through MiXCR, one entry per CDR3 protein. This repertoire shows 550,000 to 700,000 distinct CDR3 sequences, approximately 25% found once; its top ten account for about a fifth. The specimen sequenced was blood. The receptors derive from a woman between 65 and 79 years old in good health. Each CDR3 is given with its conserved first and last residue. D genes are given only for firm matches. The size field is filled for only some rows; it gives once, few, many or a size class.

V gene	D gene	J gene	clone size	CDR3 DNA	CDR3 protein
TRBV5-4	NA	TRBJ1-2	NA	TGTGCCAGCAGCGCCCCGGAGGGGCTGAACTATGGCTACACCTTC	CASSAPEGLNYGYTF
TRBV12-3/TRBV12-4	TRBD1	TRBJ2-7	NA	TGTGCCAGCAGTCTGCAGGGGACAGGGACCTACGAGCAGTACTTC	CASSLQGTGTYEQYF
TRBV20-1	NA	TRBJ2-2	NA	TGCAGTGCTAGACGAACAGGGACGGCGAACACCGGGGAGCTGTTTTTT	CSARRTGTANTGELFF
TRBV5-6	TRBD1	TRBJ1-4	NA	TGTGCCAGCAGCGCCGGCAGGGGGCGAGGAGAAAAACTGTTTTTT	CASSAGRGRGEKLFF
TRBV20-1	NA	TRBJ1-6	few	TGCAGTGCTAGGTTAGGGGGCTCCTATAATTCACCCCTCCACTTT	CSARLGGSYNSPLHF
TRBV29-1	NA	TRBJ2-2	NA	TGCAGCGTTGAAAGTGAGAGATCGAACACCGGGGAGCTGTTTTTT	CSVESERSNTGELFF
TRBV6-5	NA	TRBJ1-4	once	TGTGCCAGCAGTTACGGGTCCAGTTCTAATGAAAAACTGTTTTTT	CASSYGSSSNEKLFF
TRBV6-5	NA	TRBJ1-5	few	TGTGCCAGCAGTTACTCCCGGAATCAGCCCCAGCATTTT	CASSYSRNQPQHF
TRBV5-1	NA	TRBJ1-2	few	TGCGCCAGCGCCCCGGGAGAGCTAAATGGCTACACCTTC	CASAPGELNGYTF
TRBV4-2	TRBD1	TRBJ1-6	few	TGTGCCAGCAGCCAGTCCGGACAGGACAATTCACCCCTCCACTTT	CASSQSGQDNSPLHF
TRBV29-1	TRBD1	TRBJ2-5	few	TGCAGCGTTGCGAACAGGGGTGGTGCTGGAGAGACCCAGTACTTC	CSVANRGGAGETQYF
TRBV30	NA	TRBJ1-6	NA	TGTGCCTGGAGTCCCGGGGGGAGCTCCTATAATTCACCCCTCCACTTT	CAWSPGGSSYNSPLHF
TRBV7-3	NA	TRBJ1-4	NA	TGTGCCAGCAGCTTAACTGGGGGAAAGGGTGAAAAACTGTTTTTT	CASSLTGGKGEKLFF
TRBV5-6	TRBD1	TRBJ1-1	few	TGTGCCAGCAGCCAGCTAGACAGGGGTAAAACTGAAGCTTTCTTT	CASSQLDRGKTEAFF
TRBV5-6	NA	TRBJ1-4	few	TGTGCCAGCAGCTTAACGAACGGAAAACTGTTTTTT	CASSLTNGKLFF
TRBV6-1	TRBD2	TRBJ2-5	few	TGTGCCAGCAGCCTAGCGGGGTATAATTTGGAGACCCAGTACTTC	CASSLAGYNLETQYF
TRBV5-1	TRBD2	TRBJ2-2	few	TGCGCCAGCACTAGCGGGGGACGAAACACCGGGGAGCTGTTTTTT	CASTSGGRNTGELFF
TRBV4-2	NA	TRBJ1-2	few	TGTGCCAGCAGGCTTAGTGCGGATGGCTACACCTTC	CASRLSADGYTF
TRBV12-3/TRBV12-4	NA	TRBJ1-1	few	TGTGCCAGCAGCCGCCCGGGGGGATCACCTGAAGCTTTCTTT	CASSRPGGSPEAFF
TRBV7-6	NA	TRBJ2-7	few	TGTGCCAGCAGCTTCCGCGGGGCAGGGAAAGGCCACGAGCAGTACTTC	CASSFRGAGKGHEQYF
TRBV6-6	NA	TRBJ2-3	few	TGTGCCAGCAGTCCGGGGCATACTACCACAGATACGCAGTATTTT	CASSPGHTTTDTQYF
TRBV29-1	NA	TRBJ2-7	few	TGCAGCGTTCGCAGGGGTTCCGAGCAGTACTTC	CSVRRGSEQYF
TRBV7-2	NA	TRBJ1-2	few	TGTGCCAGCAGCACTGGACAGACAACAGCTTCGGGCTACACCTTC	CASSTGQTTASGYTF
TRBV20-1	NA	TRBJ1-1	NA	TGCAGTGCTAGAGATTATAGACGGAGAGTTTCGCAGAACACTGAAGCTTTCTTT	CSARDYRRRVSQNTEAFF
TRBV19	TRBD2	TRBJ2-3	once	TGTGCCAGTAGTAAGACTAGCGGGACCTTCGGTACGCAGTATTTT	CASSKTSGTFGTQYF
TRBV5-1	NA	TRBJ2-5	NA	TGCGCCAGCAGCTTGGCCGTCGCTGGAGAGACCCAGTACTTC	CASSLAVAGETQYF
TRBV5-1	NA	TRBJ2-1	NA	TGCGCCAGCAGCTTGTTTGAGGTTTGGGAGCAGTTCTTC	CASSLFEVWEQFF
TRBV6-4	NA	TRBJ1-2	few	TGTGCCAGCAGTGATAGGGCAGGGGATGGCTACACCTTC	CASSDRAGDGYTF
TRBV29-1	NA	TRBJ2-2	many	TGCAGCGTTGACGGGGAGAACACCGGGGAGCTGTTTTTT	CSVDGENTGELFF
TRBV5-1	NA	TRBJ2-5	NA	TGCGCCAGCAGCTTGGATGTGGGTCAAGAGACCCAGTACTTC	CASSLDVGQETQYF